The 13 T cell receptor beta chains below all came from one sample that was sequenced in a study of identical twins. One entry per CDR3 protein, called by TCRdb with MiXCR from the 5' RACE reads. The repertoire holds hundreds of thousands of distinct CDR3 sequences, with approximately 24% as singletons. The same sample was also used in a study of T cells expressing NK-cell markers.

Sequencing used CD4+ T cells sorted from blood. These receptors were collected from a woman under 30 in good health.

The CDR3 spells CAWSVVPGSPEQYF. The DNA of the CDR3 is TGTGCCTGGAGTGTGGTCCCTGGGTCGCCCGAGCAGTACTTC. The rearrangement uses TRBV30 and TRBJ2-7; D is unclear. The CDR3 is 14 residues long. V lost 0 bases and J lost 6, with 15 bases in between. CDR1 is GTSNPN, CDR2 SVGIG, per germline (reference sequence).

This clonotype appeared many times. The chain uses TRBV11-2 and TRBJ1-1, with no clear D. V was shortened by 2 bases and J by 4 bases, with 17 bases between the two germline ends. The CDR3 consists of 16 residues. CDR1 SGHAT and CDR2 FQNNGV come from the germline V gene. CDR3: CASSLNTFSETTEAFF. The CDR3 nucleotides read TGTGCCAGCAGCTTAAACACTTTTAGTGAAACCACTGAAGCTTTCTTT.

The DNA for the CDR3 is TGCAGTGCCAGAAGGGGGACCTTAGCCGGGGAGCTGTTTTTT. It codes for CSARRGTLAGELFF. The rearrangement uses TRBV20-1 and TRBJ2-2, with a tentative D call TRBD1 (6 bases). This CDR3 region has 14 residues. Germline loops: CDR1 DFQATT, CDR2 SNEGSKA (reference sequence). Between the trimmed V and J ends, which lost 6 bases and 6 bases, there was a span of 17 bases.

This clonotype was found a few times. The V and J genes are TRBV6-2 or TRBV6-3 and TRBJ2-7, with D perhaps being TRBD1 or TRBD2 (5 bases each). The CDR3 consists of 16 residues. V lost 2 bases and J 4 bases, leaving 18 bases between the germline ends. Germline V gene data show CDR1 as MNHEY and CDR2 as SVGEGT. The CDR3: CASSYPRVPGRYEQYF. CDR3 bases: TGTGCCAGCAGTTACCCCAGGGTCCCGGGGAGATACGAGCAGTACTTC.

The sample holds a few counts of this clonotype. This sequence joins TRBV12-3 or TRBV12-4 and TRBJ2-5; D possibly uses TRBD1 or TRBD2 (5 bases each). There are 13 residues in the CDR3. V shed 6 bases and J shed 3 bases, with 11 bases lying between them. Here the CDR3 reads CASRTGTEETQYF. In DNA form, the CDR3 reads TGTGCCAGCAGAACCGGGACGGAAGAGACCCAGTACTTC.

This chain connects TRBV20-1 to TRBJ2-3; tentative D call: TRBD2 (5 bases). Germline CDR1 reads DFQATT; CDR2 reads SNEGSKA (reference sequence). This CDR3 is built from 12 residues. V was trimmed by 5 bases and J by 6 bases, leaving 12 bases between them. CDR3 protein: CSACLRGDTQYF. The CDR3 DNA sequence: TGCAGTGCTTGCCTCAGAGGGGATACGCAGTATTTT.

The genes are TRBV10-2 and TRBJ1-1, with 7 bases lining up with TRBD1. This CDR3 contains 14 residues. The J segment lost 2 bases and the V segment lost 6 bases, leaving 6 bases of the junction unmatched. CDR1 and CDR2 (germline): WSHSY, SAAADI. DNA of the CDR3: TGCGCCAGCAGGAGGGACAGTTCAAACACTGAAGCTTTCTTT. As protein: CASRRDSSNTEAFF.

This clonotype was counted only a few times. The chain couples TRBV6-2 or TRBV6-3 to TRBJ2-6; D unclear. CDR1 is MNHEY and CDR2 is SVGEGT in the germline V gene. The V end lost 8 bases, the J end lost 4 bases, and 15 bases lay between the germline ends. The CDR3 extends over 15 amino acids. CDR3 loop: CASGNGRAGANVLTF. CDR3 nucleotides: TGTGCCAGCGGAAATGGCAGAGCAGGGGCCAACGTCCTGACTTTC.

J is TRBJ1-1 and V is TRBV25-1, with D hard to call. Trimming stripped 4 bases from V and 11 bases from J, with 17 bases between. The CDR3 contains 13 residues. Germline V gene lookup returns CDR1 MGHDK and CDR2 SYGVNS. The DNA of the CDR3 is TGTGCCAGCAGTGCCGAAGGCCGTCGGGTTGCTTTCTTT. It is translated as CASSAEGRRVAFF.

This clonotype was seen at least ten times. The J gene is TRBJ1-2, the V gene TRBV29-1, with D unresolved. The V gene's germline CDR1 is SQVTM and CDR2 ANQGSEA. This CDR3 has 14 amino acids. Trimming left V 5 bases short and J 8 bases short, with 21 bases between. This chain's CDR3 is CSVLTIDGLGGYTF. The DNA of the CDR3 is TGCAGCGTTCTAACTATCGACGGGCTCGGGGGCTACACCTTC. The whole variable domain, remainder taken from reference TRBV29-1 and TRBJ1-2, is SAVISQKPSRDICQRGTSLTIQCQVDSQVTMMFWYRQQPGQSLTLIATANQGSEATYESGFVIDKFPISRPNLTFSTLTVSNMSPEDSSIYLCSVLTIDGLGGYTFGSGTRLTVV.

V gene TRBV5-6 combines with J gene TRBJ2-7, with D perhaps matching TRBD1 (5 bases). V was trimmed by 5 bases and J by 3 bases, leaving 18 bases between them. Germline V gene sequence: CDR1 SGHDT, CDR2 YYEEEE. The CDR3 runs to 15 residues. This CDR3 is CASRGWGRVSYEQYF. For the CDR3, the DNA is TGTGCCAGCAGGGGCTGGGGCAGGGTGAGCTACGAGCAGTACTTC. Based on the CDR3 plus reference TRBV5-6 and TRBJ2-7, the full variable domain is DAGVTQSPTHLIKTRGQQVTLRCSPKSGHDTVSWYQQALGQGPQFIFQYYEEEERQRGNFPDRFSGHQFPNYSSELNVNALLLGDSALYLCASRGWGRVSYEQYFGPGTRLTVT.

Remarks on this clonotype: A much larger clone differs from this one at a single base, so this may be a read error. The chain combines TRBV6-5 with TRBJ1-1; no definite D call. Trimming cost V 4 bases and J 5 bases, with 5 bases left between them. Germline values: CDR1 MNHEY, CDR2 SVGAGI. This CDR3 is 11 amino acids long. CDR3 DNA sequence: TGTGCCAGCAGTTTTCAGACTGAAGCTTTCTTT. Translated, it gives CASSFQTEAFF.

This clonotype was observed a few times. Here the CDR3 reads CASSPGQGGMGSPLHF. Written as DNA, the CDR3 is TGCGCCAGCAGCCCGGGACAGGGCGGTATGGGTTCACCCCTCCACTTT. The chain joins TRBV5-1 to TRBJ1-6; TRBD1 matches 9 bases. CDR3 length: 16 amino acids. Germline CDR1 reads SGHRS; CDR2 reads YFSETQ. V dropped 4 bases and J dropped 9; count of bases not matched to a gene: 11.